This T cell receptor (beta chain) was sequenced during a study of a mutant IDH1 vaccine in newly diagnosed glioma. Across the whole study: Of the patients given treatment, roughly 60% were male and about 38% were female, and a mean age of approximately 40 years was recorded.

Sequencing used immunoSEQ multiplex PCR; TCRdb keeps in-frame clones, though not all of them. This table has about 66,000 clones, around 85% appearing once. This CDR3 has 13 amino acids. Looked up from germline, CDR1 is SGHRS and CDR2 is YFSETQ. Trimming removed 4 bases at V and 2 bases at J, with 10 bases between. As to time point: baseline, week 1 (first vaccination visit). Treatment of the sample: pre-vaccination baseline after standard-of-care therapy. Newly diagnosed WHO grade 3 or 4 IDH1-mutant, ATRX-lost astrocytomas were identified in the donors. The rearrangement joins TRBV5-1 to TRBJ2-7, with D possibly being TRBD1 (6 bases). This sequence originates from a man between 25 and 39 years old with glioma. The input for sequencing was PBMCs, taken from a glioma patient treated with radiotherapy, temozolomide or both. Here the CDR3 reads CASSAGQPYEQYF. The CDR3 DNA sequence: TGCGCCAGCAGCGCCGGACAGCCCTACGAGCAGTACTTC.